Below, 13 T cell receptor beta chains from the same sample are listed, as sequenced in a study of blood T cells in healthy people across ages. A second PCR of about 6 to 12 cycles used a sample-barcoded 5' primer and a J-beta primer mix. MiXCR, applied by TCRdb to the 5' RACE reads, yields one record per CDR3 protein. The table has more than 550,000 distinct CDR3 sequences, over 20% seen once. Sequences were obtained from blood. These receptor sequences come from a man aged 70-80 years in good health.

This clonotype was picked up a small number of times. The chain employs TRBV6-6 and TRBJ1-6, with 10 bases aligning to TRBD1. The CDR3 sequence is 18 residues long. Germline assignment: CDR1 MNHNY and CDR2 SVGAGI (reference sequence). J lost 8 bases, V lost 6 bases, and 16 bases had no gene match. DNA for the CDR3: TGTGCCAGCAGCCGACTAAAAACAGGGACAGGGGCATATTCACCCCTCCACTTT. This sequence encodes CASSRLKTGTGAYSPLHF.

CDR3 coding DNA: TGTGCCAGCAGTGAACTGGACAGCTCTGGGGCCAACGTCCTGACTTTC. The encoded protein is CASSELDSSGANVLTF. The rearrangement joins TRBV6-1 to TRBJ2-6; D possibly corresponds to TRBD1 (6 bases). The germline V gene has CDR1 MNHNS and CDR2 SASEGT. V lost 2 bases, J lost 0 bases, and 8 bases lay in between. The CDR3 is 16 amino acids.

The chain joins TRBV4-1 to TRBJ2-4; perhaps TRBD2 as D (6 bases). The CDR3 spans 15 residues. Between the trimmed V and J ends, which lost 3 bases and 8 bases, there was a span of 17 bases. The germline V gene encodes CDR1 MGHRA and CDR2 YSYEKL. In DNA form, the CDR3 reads TGCGCCAGCAGCCAGCTGCACAACGGGGGAGACATTCAGTACTTC. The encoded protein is CASSQLHNGGDIQYF.

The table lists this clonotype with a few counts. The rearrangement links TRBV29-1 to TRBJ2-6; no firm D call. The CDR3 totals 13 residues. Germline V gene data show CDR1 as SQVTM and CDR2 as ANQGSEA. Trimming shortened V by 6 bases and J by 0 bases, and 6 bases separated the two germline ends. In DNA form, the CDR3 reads TGCAGCGTGCGTACCTCTGGGGCCAACGTCCTGACTTTC. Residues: CSVRTSGANVLTF.

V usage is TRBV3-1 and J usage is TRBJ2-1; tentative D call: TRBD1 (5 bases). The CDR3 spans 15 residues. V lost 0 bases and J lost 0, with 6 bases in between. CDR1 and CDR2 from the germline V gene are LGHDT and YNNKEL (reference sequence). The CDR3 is CASSQEGVSYNEQFF. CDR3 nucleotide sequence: TGTGCCAGCAGCCAAGAAGGGGTCTCCTACAATGAGCAGTTCTTC.

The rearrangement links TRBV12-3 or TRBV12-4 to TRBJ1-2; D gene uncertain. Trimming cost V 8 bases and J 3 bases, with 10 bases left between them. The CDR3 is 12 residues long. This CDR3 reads CASGTPYYGYTF. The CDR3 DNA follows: TGTGCCAGCGGTACACCTTACTATGGCTACACCTTC.

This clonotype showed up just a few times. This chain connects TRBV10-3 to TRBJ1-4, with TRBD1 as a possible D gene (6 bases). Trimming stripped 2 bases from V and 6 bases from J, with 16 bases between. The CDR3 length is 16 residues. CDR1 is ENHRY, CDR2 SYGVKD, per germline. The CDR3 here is CAISEVERQGYEKLFF. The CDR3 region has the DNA TGTGCCATCAGTGAGGTGGAGCGCCAGGGGTATGAAAAACTGTTTTTT.

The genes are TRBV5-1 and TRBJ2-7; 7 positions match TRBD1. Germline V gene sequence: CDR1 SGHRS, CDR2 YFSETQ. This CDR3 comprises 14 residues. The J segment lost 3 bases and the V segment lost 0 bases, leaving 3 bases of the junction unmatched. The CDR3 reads CASSLAGQLYEQYF. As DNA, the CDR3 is TGCGCCAGCAGCTTGGCGGGACAGCTCTACGAGCAGTACTTC.

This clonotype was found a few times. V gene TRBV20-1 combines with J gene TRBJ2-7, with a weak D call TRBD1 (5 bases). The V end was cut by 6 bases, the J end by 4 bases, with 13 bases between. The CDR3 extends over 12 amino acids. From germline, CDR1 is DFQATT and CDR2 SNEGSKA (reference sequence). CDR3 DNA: TGCAGTGCGTCGACAGTTTTGTACGAGCAGTACTTC. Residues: CSASTVLYEQYF.

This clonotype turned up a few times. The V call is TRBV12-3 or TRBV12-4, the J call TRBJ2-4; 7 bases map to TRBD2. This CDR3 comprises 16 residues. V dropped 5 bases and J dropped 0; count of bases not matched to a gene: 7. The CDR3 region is CASSDGLGLAKNIQYF. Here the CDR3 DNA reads TGTGCCAGCAGTGACGGACTAGGCCTAGCCAAAAACATTCAGTACTTC.

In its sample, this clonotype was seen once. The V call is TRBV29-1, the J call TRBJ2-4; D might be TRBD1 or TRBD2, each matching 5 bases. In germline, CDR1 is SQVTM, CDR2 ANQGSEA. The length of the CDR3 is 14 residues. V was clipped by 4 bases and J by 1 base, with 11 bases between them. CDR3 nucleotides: TGCAGCGTTGGGTTAGAGGGGGCCAAAAACATTCAGTACTTC. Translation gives CSVGLEGAKNIQYF.

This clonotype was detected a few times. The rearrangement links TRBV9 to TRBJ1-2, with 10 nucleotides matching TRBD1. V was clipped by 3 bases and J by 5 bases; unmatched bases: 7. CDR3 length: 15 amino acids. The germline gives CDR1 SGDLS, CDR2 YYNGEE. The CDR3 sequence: CASSAPPGQGYGYTF. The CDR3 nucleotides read TGTGCCAGCAGCGCTCCCCCGGGACAGGGGTATGGCTACACCTTC.

CDR3 nucleotide sequence: TGTGCCAGCAGTTACCCCCACTTGACCTCCTACGAGCAGTACTTC. Protein sequence: CASSYPHLTSYEQYF. The gene calls are TRBV6-2 or TRBV6-3 and TRBJ2-7; D is uncertain. There are 15 residues in the CDR3. With 2 bases removed from V and 0 bases from J, the gap between germline ends came to 11 bases. CDR1 is MNHEY and CDR2 is SVGEGT in the germline V gene.